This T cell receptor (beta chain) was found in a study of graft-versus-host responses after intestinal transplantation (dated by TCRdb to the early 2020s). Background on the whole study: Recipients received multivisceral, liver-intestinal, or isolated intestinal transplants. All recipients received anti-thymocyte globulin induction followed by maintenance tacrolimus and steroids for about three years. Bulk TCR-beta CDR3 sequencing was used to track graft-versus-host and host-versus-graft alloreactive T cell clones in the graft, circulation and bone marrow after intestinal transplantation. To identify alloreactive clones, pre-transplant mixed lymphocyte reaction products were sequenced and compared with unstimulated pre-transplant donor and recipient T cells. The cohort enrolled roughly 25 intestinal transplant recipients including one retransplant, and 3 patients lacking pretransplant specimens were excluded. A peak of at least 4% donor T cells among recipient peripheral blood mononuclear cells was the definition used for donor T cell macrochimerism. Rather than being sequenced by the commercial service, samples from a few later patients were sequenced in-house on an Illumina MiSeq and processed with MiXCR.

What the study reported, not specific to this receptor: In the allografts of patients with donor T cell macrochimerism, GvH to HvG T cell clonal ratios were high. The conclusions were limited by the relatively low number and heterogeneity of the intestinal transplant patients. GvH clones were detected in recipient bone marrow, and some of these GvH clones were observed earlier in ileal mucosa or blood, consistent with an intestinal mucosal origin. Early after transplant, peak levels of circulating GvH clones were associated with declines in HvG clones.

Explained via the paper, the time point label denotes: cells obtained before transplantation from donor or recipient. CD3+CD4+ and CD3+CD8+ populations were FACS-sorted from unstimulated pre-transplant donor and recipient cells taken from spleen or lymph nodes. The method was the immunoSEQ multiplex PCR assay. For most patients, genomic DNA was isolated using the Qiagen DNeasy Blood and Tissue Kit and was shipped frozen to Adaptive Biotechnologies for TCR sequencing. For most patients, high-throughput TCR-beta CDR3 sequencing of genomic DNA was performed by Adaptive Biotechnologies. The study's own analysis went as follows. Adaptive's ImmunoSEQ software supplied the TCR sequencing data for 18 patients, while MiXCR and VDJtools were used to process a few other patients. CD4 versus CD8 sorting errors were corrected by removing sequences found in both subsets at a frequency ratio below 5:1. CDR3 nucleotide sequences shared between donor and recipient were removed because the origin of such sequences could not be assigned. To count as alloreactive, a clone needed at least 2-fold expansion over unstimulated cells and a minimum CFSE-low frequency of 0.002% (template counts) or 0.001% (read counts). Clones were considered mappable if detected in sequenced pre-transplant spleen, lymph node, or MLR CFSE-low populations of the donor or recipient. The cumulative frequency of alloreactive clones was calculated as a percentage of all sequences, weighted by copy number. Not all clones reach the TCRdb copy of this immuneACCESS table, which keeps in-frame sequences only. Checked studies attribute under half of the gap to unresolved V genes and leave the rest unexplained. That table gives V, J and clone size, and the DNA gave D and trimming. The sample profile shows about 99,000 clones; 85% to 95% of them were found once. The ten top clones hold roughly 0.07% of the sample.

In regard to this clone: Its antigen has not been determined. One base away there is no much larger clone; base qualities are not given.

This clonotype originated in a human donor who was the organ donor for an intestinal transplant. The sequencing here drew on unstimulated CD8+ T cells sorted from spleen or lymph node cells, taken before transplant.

The CDR3 amino acid sequence is: CASSPLGQGEYEQYF. The nucleotide sequence is TGTGCCAGCTCACCCCTCGGACAGGGGGAATACGAGCAGTACTTC. The V gene is TRBV18 and the J gene is TRBJ2-7; TRBD1 fits 10 bases in the junction. There are 15 amino acids in the CDR3, from cysteine to phenylalanine inclusive. The retained sequence is limited to the CDR3, 45 bases, with the frame set at the first base. From V the trimming removes 3 bases and from J it removes 4 bases, while the gene matches leave 6 bases of the junction unaccounted for. For CDR1 and CDR2, the germline V gene lists KGHSH and LQKENI. With all but the CDR3 taken from the reference TRBV18 and TRBJ2-7 genes, the full variable domain is: NAGVMQNPRHLVRRRGQEARLRCSPMKGHSHVYWYRQLPEEGLKFMVYLQKENIIDESGMPKERFSAEFPKEGPSILRIQQVVRGDSAAYFCASSPLGQGEYEQYFGPGTRLTVT.